This is a list of T cell receptor beta chains from one sample in a study of T cell changes during pregnancy in multiple sclerosis. Sequenced by immunoSEQ multiplex PCR; TCRdb stores in-frame clones only, minus some. The sample has about 44,000 clones; 75% to 95% are singletons. The material sequenced was CD4+ T cells from peripheral blood mononuclear cells, taken before pregnancy. The source of these receptors is a female donor with multiple sclerosis, enrolled in a pregnancy study. CDR3s include the opening cysteine and the closing phenylalanine or tryptophan. D genes are given only for firm matches. Some rows have no size entry. The others give once, few or many, or a class for an expanded clone.

>-|-|TRBV14|TRBJ2-7
CASSRGYEQYF
TGTGCCAGCAGCCGAGGGTACGAGCAGTACTTC
>-|-|TRBV15|TRBJ1-1
CATSRDMRDTEAFF
TGTGCCACCAGCAGAGATATGAGGGACACTGAAGCTTTCTTT
>-|-|TRBV7-8|TRBJ1-1
CASSPRIQNTEAFF
TGTGCCAGCAGCCCCAGAATCCAGAACACTGAAGCTTTCTTT
>-|-|TRBV15|TRBJ2-3
CATSRAAGTQYF
TGTGCCACCAGCAGAGCGGCGGGTACGCAGTATTTT
>-|-|TRBV18|TRBJ2-7
CASSGGSSYEQYF
TGTGCCAGCTCGGGTGGGAGCTCCTACGAGCAGTACTTC
>-|once|TRBV15|TRBJ1-5
CATSGGGGQPQHF
TGTGCCACCAGCGGGGGAGGGGGACAGCCCCAGCATTTT
>-|-|TRBV9|TRBJ1-2
CASSVDAGPNYGYTF
TGTGCCAGCAGCGTAGATGCAGGGCCTAACTATGGCTACACCTTC
>-|-|TRBV6-5|TRBJ2-7
CASSYSPSSYEQYF
TGTGCCAGCAGTTACTCCCCCAGCTCCTACGAGCAGTACTTC
>TRBD1|-|TRBV18|TRBJ2-4
CASSSTGGPAKNIQYF
TGTGCCAGCTCGTCTACAGGGGGTCCAGCCAAAAACATTCAGTACTTC
>-|-|TRBV5-4|TRBJ2-5
CASSTRDQETQYF
TGTGCCAGCAGCACCCGGGATCAAGAGACCCAGTACTTC
>TRBD2|-|TRBV28|TRBJ2-3
CASRSPGLGSTDTQYF
TGTGCCAGCAGATCCCCGGGACTAGGAAGCACAGATACGCAGTATTTT
>-|-|TRBV7-2|TRBJ2-7
CASSLAGLPYEQYF
TGTGCCAGCAGCTTAGCGGGGCTACCCTACGAGCAGTACTTC
>-|-|TRBV10-3|TRBJ1-4
CAISESGRGLNEKLFF
TGTGCCATCAGTGAGTCGGGCAGGGGCCTAAATGAAAAACTGTTTTTT
>-|-|TRBV28|TRBJ2-1
CASSGPAVSVYNEQFF
TGTGCCAGCAGCGGTCCAGCGGTTAGTGTCTACAATGAGCAGTTCTTC
>-|-|TRBV4-3|TRBJ1-2
CASSQDVTASYGYTF
TGCGCCAGCAGCCAAGATGTGACAGCCAGCTATGGCTACACCTTC
>-|-|TRBV27|TRBJ1-5
CASSLLGGAGNQPQHF
TGTGCCAGCAGTTTATTGGGGGGGGCCGGCAATCAGCCCCAGCATTTT
>TRBD2|-|TRBV2|TRBJ2-3
CASARRGGQRKGDTQYF
TGTGCCAGCGCGAGACGGGGGGGCCAAAGGAAGGGAGATACGCAGTATTTT
>-|-|TRBV19|TRBJ1-5
CASSIVGASNQPQHF
TGTGCCAGTAGTATAGTAGGGGCTAGCAATCAGCCCCAGCATTTT
>TRBD1|-|TRBV9|TRBJ2-3
CASSVSPTGGTTDTQYF
TGTGCCAGCAGCGTTTCACCCACAGGGGGAACCACAGATACGCAGTATTTT
>TRBD2|-|TRBV9|TRBJ2-3
CASSNGLAGTTQYF
TGTGCCAGCAGCAATGGACTAGCGGGGACTACGCAGTATTTT
>-|-|TRBV10-3|TRBJ1-5
CAISGGQSNQPQHF
TGTGCCATCAGTGGAGGACAGAGCAATCAGCCCCAGCATTTT
>-|-|TRBV6-1|TRBJ2-3
CASSGSTDTQYF
TGTGCCAGCAGCGGTAGCACAGATACGCAGTATTTT
>TRBD2|-|TRBV30|TRBJ2-1
CAWLADSYNEQFF
TGTGCCTGGCTAGCGGACTCCTACAATGAGCAGTTCTTC
>-|-|TRBV15|TRBJ2-3
CATSRDRDTQYF
TGTGCCACCAGCAGGGACAGAGATACGCAGTATTTT
>TRBD1|-|TRBV28|TRBJ1-2
CASSPNEDRGRVGYTF
TGTGCCAGCAGTCCCAACGAGGACAGGGGGCGCGTTGGCTACACCTTC
>-|-|TRBV6-6|TRBJ2-3
CASSYRGGGTDTQYF
TGTGCCAGCAGTTACCGAGGGGGGGGCACAGATACGCAGTATTTT
>-|few|TRBV10-3|TRBJ1-1
CAIRGGMNTEAFF
TGTGCCATCAGGGGAGGGATGAACACTGAAGCTTTCTTT
>TRBD1|-|TRBV5-5|TRBJ2-5
CASSLVPGGETQYF
TGTGCCAGCAGCTTGGTCCCAGGGGGAGAGACCCAGTACTTC
>TRBD2|-|TRBV5-1|TRBJ2-5
CASSLEGGGVQETQYF
TGCGCCAGCAGCTTGGAGGGCGGGGGAGTCCAAGAGACCCAGTACTTC
>TRBD1|-|TRBV13|TRBJ2-5
CASSTRTGGETQYF
TGTGCCAGCAGCACCCGGACAGGGGGTGAGACCCAGTACTTC
>-|-|TRBV19|TRBJ1-2
CASQGQLAIYGYTF
TGTGCCAGCCAAGGACAACTGGCAATCTATGGCTACACCTTC
>TRBD1|once|TRBV7-8|TRBJ2-7
CASRPTGGREQYF
TGTGCCAGCAGACCCACAGGGGGGCGCGAGCAGTACTTC
>-|-|TRBV18|TRBJ2-7
CASSPPLLNYEQYF
TGTGCCAGCTCACCACCACTATTAAACTACGAGCAGTACTTC
>-|-|TRBV27|TRBJ2-7
CATSAGPLPYEQYF
TGTGCCACCTCCGCGGGGCCCCTCCCCTACGAGCAGTACTTC
>TRBD2|-|TRBV18|TRBJ2-3
CASSPLLAGDTDTQYF
TGTGCCAGCTCACCATTACTAGCGGGAGACACAGATACGCAGTATTTT
>-|-|TRBV5-1|TRBJ1-4
CASSLERGTNEKLFF
TGCGCCAGCAGCTTGGAGCGTGGAACTAATGAAAAACTGTTTTTT
>TRBD1|-|TRBV7-9|TRBJ2-3
CASSLGQGDTQYF
TGTGCCAGCAGCTTAGGACAGGGAGATACGCAGTATTTT
>-|-|TRBV5-1|TRBJ2-2
CASSFQGMGELFF
TGCGCCAGCAGCTTTCAGGGGATGGGGGAGCTGTTTTTT
>TRBD1|-|TRBV28|TRBJ2-7
CASSSGQGTYEQYF
TGTGCCAGCAGTTCGGGACAGGGCACCTACGAGCAGTACTTC
>TRBD2|-|TRBV25-1|TRBJ2-3
CASSPGGGRTDTQYF
TGTGCCAGCAGTCCGGGGGGAGGGCGCACAGATACGCAGTATTTT
>TRBD2|-|TRBV4-3|TRBJ2-3
CASSRGGSSTDTQYF
TGCGCCAGCAGCCGGGGGGGGTCTAGCACAGATACGCAGTATTTT
>-|-|TRBV7-3|TRBJ1-3
CASSSPSSGNTIYF
TGTGCCAGCAGCTCCCCCTCTTCTGGAAACACCATATATTTT
>TRBD2|-|TRBV5-8|TRBJ2-5
CASSLGLSGGLEETQYF
TGTGCCAGCAGCTTGGGGCTTAGCGGGGGGCTTGAAGAGACCCAGTACTTC
>TRBD1|-|TRBV18|TRBJ2-1
CASSPPTGGLEQFF
TGTGCCAGCTCACCACCTACAGGGGGCCTTGAGCAGTTCTTC
>-|-|TRBV18|TRBJ1-1
CASSPGLNTEAFF
TGTGCCAGCTCACCAGGCCTGAACACTGAAGCTTTCTTT
>TRBD2|-|TRBV28|TRBJ2-5
CASSASSGRAFQETQYF
TGTGCCAGCAGTGCCTCTAGCGGGAGGGCCTTCCAAGAGACCCAGTACTTC
>TRBD1|-|TRBV7-3|TRBJ2-2
CASSATGADTGELFF
TGTGCCAGCAGCGCGACAGGGGCGGACACCGGGGAGCTGTTTTTT
>TRBD1|-|TRBV9|TRBJ1-3
CASSPSPRTGGNGNTIYF
TGTGCCAGCAGCCCATCCCCCAGGACAGGGGGCAATGGAAACACCATATATTTT